The 10 T cell receptor beta chains below come from one sample, sequenced in a study of T cells after yellow fever vaccination. MiXCR was run by TCRdb on the 5' RACE reads, yielding one entry per CDR3 protein. This sample has fewer than 150,000 distinct CDR3 sequences, with 7% to 9% found just once. The sequencing here drew on CD4+ T cells sorted from PBMCs, taken 5 days after the yellow fever booster vaccination. Receptors originate from a man aged 25 to 45 who received the YFV17D yellow fever vaccine.

This clonotype was found many times. This rearrangement joins TRBV20-1 to TRBJ2-1; D ambiguous. V was shortened by 3 bases and J by 3 bases, with 9 bases between the two germline ends. CDR3 size: 13 residues. Germline-derived CDR1 and CDR2 are DFQATT and SNEGSKA (reference sequence). The CDR3 nucleotides read TGCAGTGCTAGTAAGAGACTCTACAATGAGCAGTTCTTC. Its translation is CSASKRLYNEQFF.

The sample holds many counts of this clonotype. V usage is TRBV3-1 and J usage is TRBJ2-1; 9 positions agree with TRBD1. The CDR3 totals 16 residues. Germline lookup yields CDR1 LGHDT and CDR2 YNNKEL (reference sequence). V lost 0 bases and J lost 16; bases outside the gene matches: 16. This CDR3 is CASSQDPVALDRGAFF. The CDR3 DNA sequence: TGTGCCAGCAGCCAAGATCCAGTTGCCCTTGACAGGGGGGCTTTCTTC.

This clonotype was recorded many times. The rearrangement links TRBV11-3 to TRBJ2-3; D is perhaps TRBD2 (5 bases). The CDR3 contains 12 residues. Germline V gene data show CDR1 as SGHNT and CDR2 as YENEEA. V dropped 5 bases and J dropped 4 bases, with 7 bases sitting between them. CDR3 residues: CASSAGADTQYF. CDR3 coding DNA: TGTGCCAGCAGCGCCGGGGCAGATACGCAGTATTTT.

This clonotype was counted at least ten times. V gene TRBV30 combines with J gene TRBJ2-3; D unresolved. Germline CDR1 reads GTSNPN; CDR2 reads SVGIG (reference sequence). The CDR3 length is 12 residues. V lost 3 bases and J lost 1, with 5 bases in between. The CDR3 DNA is TGTGCCTGGAGCCTACGCACAGATACGCAGTATTTT. Protein product: CAWSLRTDTQYF.

This clonotype was observed many times. V is TRBV11-2 and J is TRBJ1-2; unclear D gene. The CDR3 has 13 residues. The V end was cut by 1 base, the J end by 4 bases, with 7 bases between. Germline V gene sequence: CDR1 SGHAT, CDR2 FQNNGV. The CDR3 loop reads CASSLGPPYGYTF. The CDR3 coding sequence is TGTGCCAGCAGCTTAGGGCCACCCTATGGCTACACCTTC.

Many counts were recorded for this clonotype. The rearrangement joins TRBV7-3 to TRBJ2-3; unclear D gene. The CDR3 totals 15 residues. From germline, CDR1 is SGHTA and CDR2 FQGTGA. V was pared by 5 bases and J by 2 bases, with 14 bases between. For the CDR3, the DNA is TGTGCCAGCAGCCAAACTGGCGGTACCACAGATACGCAGTATTTT. Translating gives CASSQTGGTTDTQYF.

This clonotype was observed many times. The chain couples TRBV10-2 to TRBJ2-5, with TRBD2 matching over 8 bases. This CDR3 contains 13 residues. Germline V gives CDR1 WSHSY, CDR2 SAAADI. V was pared by 6 bases and J by 7 bases, with 7 bases of the junction left unmatched. CDR3 amino acids: CASREREHGTQYF. For the CDR3, the DNA is TGCGCCAGCAGGGAGCGGGAGCACGGGACCCAGTACTTC.

This clonotype was recorded many times. This sequence joins TRBV4-2 and TRBJ2-7; D call uncertain. Trimming removed 0 bases from V and 5 bases from J, with 5 bases in between. Germline CDR1 and CDR2: LGHNA and YNFKEQ. CDR3 size: 12 residues. The CDR3 spells CASSQDTNEQYF. CDR3 DNA: TGTGCCAGCAGCCAAGATACGAACGAGCAGTACTTC.

The table lists this clonotype with many counts. V is TRBV20-1 and J is TRBJ2-7; 16 nucleotides align to TRBD2. The CDR3 is made up of 14 amino acids. Looked up from germline, CDR1 is DFQATT and CDR2 is SNEGSKA (reference sequence). V dropped 5 bases and J dropped 2; count of bases not matched to a gene: 0. The CDR3 spells CSAGTSGRAYEQYF. CDR3 DNA sequence: TGCAGTGCTGGGACTAGCGGGAGGGCCTACGAGCAGTACTTC.

This clonotype was observed at least ten times. The rearrangement joins TRBV7-2 to TRBJ1-1; 10 nucleotides line up with TRBD1. This CDR3 comprises 19 residues. V was clipped by 2 bases and J by 1 base; unmatched bases: 13. Germline V gives CDR1 SGHTA, CDR2 FQGNSA. In DNA, the CDR3 is TGTGCCAGCAGCTTAAACTCAGCCGGGACAGGGGACAAGAACACTGAAGCTTTCTTT. It specifies CASSLNSAGTGDKNTEAFF.